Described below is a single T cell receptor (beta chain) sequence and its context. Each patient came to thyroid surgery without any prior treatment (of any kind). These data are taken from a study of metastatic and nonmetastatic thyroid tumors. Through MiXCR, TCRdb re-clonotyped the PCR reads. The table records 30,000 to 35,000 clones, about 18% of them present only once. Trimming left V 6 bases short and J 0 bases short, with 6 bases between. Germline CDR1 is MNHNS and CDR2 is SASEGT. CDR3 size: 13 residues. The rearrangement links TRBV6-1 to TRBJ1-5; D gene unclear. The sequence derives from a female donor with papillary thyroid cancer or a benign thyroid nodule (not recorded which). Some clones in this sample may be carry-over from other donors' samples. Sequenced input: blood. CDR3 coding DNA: TGTGCCAGCAGGGGGAGTAGCAATCAGCCCCAGCATTTT. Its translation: CASRGSSNQPQHF.